This note documents a single TCR beta chain sequence. Its antigen remains unidentified. This entry belongs to a study of PD-1 blockade in classical Hodgkin lymphoma. Study-level points and caveats: Repertoire differences have undefined causes, possibly disease activity or prior therapy. Reports indicated that newly diagnosed patients had lower baseline TCR diversity than healthy donors did. Patients who began taking nivolumab under 1 year after ASCT were left out.

CDR3 size: 17 residues. V gave up 5 bases and J gave up 2 bases; unmatched junction bases: 6. Germline V lookup: CDR1 SEHNR, CDR2 FQNEAQ (reference sequence). Produced via immunoSEQ multiplex PCR; TCRdb's table is partial and in-frame only. The top ten clones hold approximately 12% of a sample with 16,000 or so clones, 83% of them seen once. Time point: cycle 4 day 1 (C4D1), after more than 5 weeks of nivolumab. Patients all relapsed after autologous stem cell transplantation, and there was variation in brentuximab vedotin exposure. The rearrangement links TRBV7-9 to TRBJ2-1, with TRBD2 matching 13 bases. The sequencing here drew on peripheral blood mononuclear cells (PBMCs), taken before the fourth cycle of nivolumab. This TCR came from a human donor with classical Hodgkin lymphoma. For the CDR3, the DNA is TGTGCCAGCAGCCCAGAACTAGCGGGGGGGACCTACAATGAGCAGTTCTTC. This sequence encodes CASSPELAGGTYNEQFF.